A selection of T cell receptor beta chains follows, all from one sample in a study of preoperative IRX-2 immunotherapy in early breast cancer. Sequencing used immunoSEQ multiplex PCR; TCRdb keeps in-frame clones, though not all of them. This sample yields 40,000 to 50,000 clones, of which 60% to 80% are seen a single time; approximately 1.1% belongs to the top ten. Sequences were derived from tumor tissue, sampled after IRX-2 immunotherapy. These receptors were taken from a human donor with breast cancer. Both conserved end residues are part of each CDR3. A D gene is named only where the DNA matches it firmly. The size entry is marked missing in some rows and otherwise reads once, few, many or a size class.

TRBJ2-1 TRBD1 TRBV19 14 once CASSQGQAYNEQFF TGTGCCAGTAGCCAGGGACAGGCCTACAATGAGCAGTTCTTC
TRBJ1-5 - TRBV28 15 once CASSSTDGSNQPQHF TGTGCCAGCAGTTCGACGGACGGTAGCAATCAGCCCCAGCATTTT
TRBJ1-1 - TRBV6-8 18 - CASSYSVRITTGRSEAFF TGTGCCAGCAGTTACTCGGTGCGAATAACGACGGGGAGGAGTGAAGCTTTCTTT
TRBJ1-5 - TRBV6-8 13 few CASRVDMAQPQHF TGTGCCAGCAGGGTAGACATGGCTCAGCCCCAGCATTTT
TRBJ2-2 TRBD1 TRBV6-8 18 few CASSVRGQGARVTGELFF TGTGCCAGCAGTGTAAGGGGACAGGGGGCGCGGGTCACCGGGGAGCTGTTTTTT
TRBJ1-5 TRBD1 TRBV7-6 15 - CASSLGGQGASPQHF TGTGCCAGCAGCTTAGGGGGACAGGGTGCGTCGCCCCAGCATTTT
TRBJ2-6 - TRBV18 18 - CASSPLMDSSSGANVLTF TGTGCCAGCTCACCACTTATGGATTCTAGCTCTGGGGCCAACGTCCTGACTTTC
TRBJ2-7 - TRBV5-1 14 few CASSLGHRADEQYF TGCGCCAGCAGCTTGGGCCACAGGGCCGACGAGCAGTACTTC
TRBJ2-1 TRBD2 TRBV7-7 15 - CASSLAGLAGGPPFF TGTGCCAGCAGCTTAGCGGGCCTAGCGGGAGGGCCCCCGTTCTTC
TRBJ2-7 - TRBV30 11 - CAWSARSEQYF TGTGCCTGGAGTGCCCGGAGCGAGCAGTACTTC
TRBJ2-1 - TRBV28 18 - CASSAEVGRVSNRDEQFF TGTGCCAGCAGTGCGGAGGTAGGGCGGGTCTCAAATAGGGATGAGCAGTTCTTC
TRBJ1-2 - TRBV28 18 - CASSLPIFSGRDNYGYTF TGTGCCAGCAGCTTACCGATTTTCTCAGGGAGGGATAACTATGGCTACACCTTC
TRBJ2-7 TRBD2 TRBV6-8 15 - CASSVATSGRYEQYF TGTGCCAGCAGTGTAGCGACTAGCGGGAGGTACGAGCAGTACTTC
TRBJ2-5 TRBD2 TRBV6-1 15 few CASSEDRGRKETQYF TGTGCCAGCAGTGAAGATCGCGGGAGGAAAGAGACCCAGTACTTC
TRBJ2-7 TRBD2 TRBV5-1 15 medium-sized CASSPVTSGAYEQYF TGCGCCAGCAGCCCCGTGACTAGCGGGGCCTACGAGCAGTACTTC
TRBJ2-7 - TRBV6-8 14 few CASSDRRGSYEQYF TGTGCCAGCAGTGACAGGCGGGGCTCCTACGAGCAGTACTTC
TRBJ1-3 - TRBV6-8 15 - CASSALGTSGNTIYF TGTGCCAGCAGTGCGTTAGGGACATCTGGAAACACCATATATTTT
TRBJ1-2 - TRBV6-7 15 - CASSRAGLNNYGYTF TGTGCCAGCAGTAGGGCGGGACTTAATAACTATGGCTACACCTTC
TRBJ2-5 TRBD1 TRBV28 15 - CASEGTGSGEETQYF TGTGCCAGCGAAGGGACAGGGAGTGGGGAAGAGACCCAGTACTTC
TRBJ2-1 TRBD2 TRBV14 17 - CASSRRGLAGSYNEQFF TGTGCCAGCAGCCGAAGGGGACTAGCGGGCTCCTACAATGAGCAGTTCTTC
TRBJ2-1 - TRBV12-5 11 - CASGLENEQFF TGTGCTAGTGGTTTGGAAAATGAGCAGTTCTTC
TRBJ1-2 - TRBV29-1 13 - CSVEDLANYGYTF TGCAGCGTTGAAGATTTAGCTAACTATGGCTACACCTTC
TRBJ1-4 - TRBV11-3 14 - CASSVDTLGEKLFF TGTGCCAGCAGCGTTGACACCCTTGGGGAAAAACTGTTTTTT
TRBJ2-7 - TRBV6-8 14 - CASSYSWLGYEQYF TGTGCCAGCAGTTACTCGTGGCTGGGCTACGAGCAGTACTTC
TRBJ1-2 - TRBV7-1 13 - CASSLPAGGGYTF TGTGCCAGCAGCTTACCAGCTGGGGGTGGCTACACCTTC
TRBJ1-1 - TRBV19 14 - CASSIEGLNTEAFF TGTGCCAGTAGTATCGAGGGCCTGAACACTGAAGCTTTCTTT
TRBJ2-3 TRBD2 TRBV5-1 15 - CASSLSLAGADTQYF TGCGCCAGCAGCTTGAGTCTAGCGGGGGCAGATACGCAGTATTTT
TRBJ1-2 - TRBV6-8 16 - CASRYSGAGLLYGYTF TGTGCCAGCAGATATAGTGGGGCAGGGCTCCTTTATGGCTACACCTTC
TRBJ1-2 - TRBV19 12 - CASSMERGGYTF TGTGCCAGTAGTATGGAGAGGGGTGGCTACACCTTC
TRBJ2-1 - TRBV19 15 - CASSFRVGNYNEQFF TGTGCCAGTAGTTTCAGGGTGGGGAATTACAATGAGCAGTTCTTC
TRBJ1-2 - TRBV6-8 14 - CTSRATQGAYGYTF TGTACCAGCAGGGCCACACAGGGCGCCTATGGCTACACCTTC
TRBJ2-7 TRBD2 TRBV18 16 - CASSPPSSGRAYEQYF TGTGCCAGCTCACCACCGTCTAGCGGGAGGGCCTACGAGCAGTACTTC
TRBJ2-5 TRBD1 TRBV11-3 15 - CASSKGQGGPETQYF TGTGCCAGCAGCAAGGGACAGGGGGGCCCCGAGACCCAGTACTTC
TRBJ2-7 - TRBV25-1 15 once CASSRSGASSYEQYF TGTGCCAGCAGTCGTTCGGGGGCAAGCTCCTACGAGCAGTACTTC
TRBJ1-4 - TRBV5-1 16 - CASSPNPMTTNEKLFF TGCGCCAGCAGCCCCAACCCTATGACAACTAATGAAAAACTGTTTTTT
TRBJ2-1 TRBD2 TRBV29-1 14 - CSVVLAFTYNEQFF TGCAGCGTTGTACTAGCGTTCACCTACAATGAGCAGTTCTTC
TRBJ2-1 - TRBV7-7 16 - CASSLAKQGLGNEQFF TGTGCCAGCAGCTTAGCGAAGCAGGGCCTGGGGAATGAGCAGTTCTTC
TRBJ1-5 - TRBV19 12 - CASRRGSQPQHF TGTGCCAGTAGACGGGGTTCTCAGCCCCAGCATTTT
TRBJ1-2 - TRBV6-8 16 few CASSYNTDGLNYGYTF TGTGCCAGCAGTTACAATACCGACGGCCTTAACTATGGCTACACCTTC
TRBJ2-5 - TRBV19 14 - CASSPQDYQETQYF TGTGCCAGTAGTCCCCAGGACTACCAAGAGACCCAGTACTTC
TRBJ2-2 - TRBV29-1 15 - CSVPRGRANTGELFF TGCAGCGTCCCAAGGGGCAGAGCGAACACCGGGGAGCTGTTTTTT
TRBJ2-2 TRBD2 TRBV23-1 15 - CASSLAGGTTGELFF TGCGCCAGCAGCCTAGCGGGAGGAACCACCGGGGAGCTGTTTTTT
TRBJ1-3 TRBD1 TRBV5-1 18 - CASSLRAGTGLSGNTIYF TGCGCCAGCAGCTTGAGAGCTGGGACAGGCCTCTCTGGAAACACCATATATTTT
TRBJ2-7 TRBD2 TRBV7-1 16 few CASSPSVVAGAYEQYF TGTGCCAGCAGCCCCTCGGTGGTAGCGGGAGCATACGAGCAGTACTTC
TRBJ1-4 - TRBV12-5 12 - CARQGLGEKLFF TGTGCTAGACAGGGTCTTGGGGAAAAACTGTTTTTT
TRBJ2-7 TRBD2 TRBV6-8 16 once CASSYSLAGGNHEQYF TGTGCCAGCAGTTACTCGTTGGCGGGAGGGAACCACGAGCAGTACTTC
TRBJ1-1 - TRBV11-3 15 - CASSWDLLRNTEAFF TGTGCCAGCAGCTGGGACCTATTGAGAAACACTGAAGCTTTCTTT
TRBJ1-2 TRBD1 TRBV29-1 13 - CSVERTGTYGYTF TGCAGCGTTGAAAGGACAGGGACCTATGGCTACACCTTC
TRBJ2-4 - TRBV11-3 14 - CASSLQIAKNIQYF TGTGCCAGCAGCCTACAGATAGCCAAAAACATTCAGTACTTC
TRBJ1-1 - TRBV28 15 few CASSPHSAGGTEAFF TGTGCCAGCAGTCCTCATTCGGCCGGGGGCACTGAAGCTTTCTTT
TRBJ2-2 - TRBV29-1 13 - CSVARPNTGELFF TGCAGCGTTGCTAGGCCGAACACCGGGGAGCTGTTTTTT
TRBJ2-7 - TRBV28 16 - CASSRRWPFHPYEQYF TGTGCCAGCAGTCGTCGGTGGCCCTTTCATCCCTACGAGCAGTACTTC
TRBJ2-3 - TRBV19 11 - CASSGADTQYF TGTGCCAGTAGCGGTGCAGATACGCAGTATTTT
TRBJ1-1 TRBD1 TRBV11-3 16 - CASSRTGGTLPPEAFF TGTGCCAGCAGCCGGACAGGGGGAACTTTACCCCCTGAAGCTTTCTTT